The 22 T cell receptor beta chains listed next were all sequenced from one sample in a study of CD8 T cells in ankylosing spondylitis. TCRdb itself ran the 5' RACE reads through MiXCR, one entry per CDR3 protein. The profile covers under 300,000 distinct CDR3 sequences, with roughly 10% appearing a single time and under 7% taken by the ten largest. Sequencing was carried out using blood, either unsorted or a sorted T cell fraction (not recorded which). The origin of the receptors is a male donor with ankylosing spondylitis or in good health (not recorded which).

This clonotype was counted at least ten times. The gene calls are TRBV5-1 and TRBJ2-2; D gene uncertain. CDR1 is SGHRS and CDR2 is YFSETQ in the germline V gene. Trimming took off 2 bases at V and 2 bases at J, with 10 bases between the two ends. This CDR3 contains 15 residues. The CDR3 here is CASSFGTFNTGELFF. CDR3 DNA: TGCGCCAGCAGCTTTGGAACTTTCAACACCGGGGAGCTGTTTTTT.

This clonotype has a count of ten or more. V and J are TRBV6-5 and TRBJ2-1; the D gene is possibly TRBD2 (6 bases). Germline loops: CDR1 MNHEY, CDR2 SVGAGI. The V and J ends lost 2 bases and 0 bases respectively, with 11 bases between them. The CDR3 loop spans 16 amino acids. As DNA, the CDR3 is TGTGCCAGCAGTTACGGGACTCCTAGCTCCTACAATGAGCAGTTCTTC. Protein: CASSYGTPSSYNEQFF.

This clonotype was picked up many times. The chain joins TRBV28 to TRBJ2-1; no definite D call. Germline-derived CDR1 and CDR2 are MDHEN and SYDVKM. The CDR3 covers 13 residues. Trimming shortened V by 2 bases and J by 9 bases, and 11 bases separated the two germline ends. Here the CDR3 reads CASSLGRWAEQFF. CDR3 bases: TGTGCCAGCAGTTTAGGTCGATGGGCTGAGCAGTTCTTC.

This clonotype was observed a few times. This chain links TRBV3-1 with TRBJ2-7; D is perhaps TRBD2 (6 bases). The CDR3 totals 14 residues. CDR1 is LGHDT, CDR2 YNNKEL, per germline (reference sequence). Trimming removed 1 base from V and 3 bases from J, with 10 bases in between. CDR3 nucleotides: TGTGCCAGCAGCCAAGCCCCGGGAGACTACGAGCAGTACTTC. It translates to CASSQAPGDYEQYF.

This clonotype occurred a few times. The chain combines TRBV28 with TRBJ2-1, with D maybe TRBD1 (5 bases). V dropped 2 bases and J dropped 0 bases, with 20 bases sitting between them. Germline V gives CDR1 MDHEN, CDR2 SYDVKM. The CDR3 has 19 residues. CDR3 DNA sequence: TGTGCCAGCAGTTTAAATACCCCAAGACAGCCCCACTCCTACAATGAGCAGTTCTTC. Translating it yields CASSLNTPRQPHSYNEQFF.

This clonotype was picked up many times. This rearrangement joins TRBV5-1 to TRBJ1-2, with D hard to call. Between the trimmed V and J ends, which lost 1 base and 7 bases, there was a span of 20 bases. In germline, CDR1 is SGHRS, CDR2 YFSETQ. The CDR3 is 16 amino acids. DNA for the CDR3: TGCGCCAGCAGCTTGACTAGGATGTCTATCGGGCCTGGCTACACCTTC. Protein product: CASSLTRMSIGPGYTF.

This clonotype was seen more than once but under ten times. The chain employs TRBV28 and TRBJ1-1, with D hard to call. Deletions cut 7 bases from V and 1 base from J, with 10 bases between. The germline V gene has CDR1 MDHEN and CDR2 SYDVKM. The CDR3 runs to 13 residues. The CDR3 is CASTLGGNTEAFF. CDR3 coding DNA: TGTGCCAGCACCTTGGGCGGGAACACTGAAGCTTTCTTT.

This clonotype came up a few times. This chain joins TRBV9 and TRBJ1-2, with 7 bases fitting TRBD1. This CDR3 spans 15 amino acids. In germline, CDR1 is SGDLS, CDR2 YYNGEE. J lost 3 bases, V lost 3 bases, and 8 bases had no gene match. In DNA form, the CDR3 reads TGTGCCAGCAGCGCATATGACAGGGTTGACTATGGCTACACCTTC. This codes for CASSAYDRVDYGYTF.

This chain links TRBV2 with TRBJ1-5, with D possibly TRBD1 on 6 matching bases. The V gene's germline CDR1 is SNHLY and CDR2 FYNNEI. Trimming took 4 bases from V and 4 from J, leaving 11 bases between them. This CDR3 contains 14 residues. The CDR3 DNA follows: TGTGCCAGCAGTGTCGGGAGGGGGAATCAGCCCCAGCATTTT. This gives the protein CASSVGRGNQPQHF.

This clonotype was seen ten or more times. The V gene is TRBV5-1, the J gene TRBJ1-4; 9 bases fit TRBD1. V was clipped by 1 base and J by 7 bases; unmatched bases: 8. Germline V gives CDR1 SGHRS, CDR2 YFSETQ. The CDR3 is 16 residues long. CDR3 sequence (DNA): TGCGCCAGCAGCTTGACACAGGGGGCGGAGAGTGAAAAACTGTTTTTT. Translation gives CASSLTQGAESEKLFF.

Many counts were recorded for this clonotype. V is TRBV3-1 and J is TRBJ2-1; 8 nucleotides line up with TRBD2. Germline lookup yields CDR1 LGHDT and CDR2 YNNKEL (reference sequence). V shed 0 bases and J 5 bases; nucleotides not matched to a gene: 3. The CDR3 sequence is 15 residues long. DNA of the CDR3: TGTGCCAGCAGCCAAGATCGGGGGGGCCACAATGAGCAGTTCTTC. This gives the protein CASSQDRGGHNEQFF.

This clonotype was recorded at least ten times. The chain joins TRBV25-1 to TRBJ2-7; D unclear. With 0 bases removed from V and 3 bases from J, the gap between germline ends came to 9 bases. Germline V lookup: CDR1 MGHDK, CDR2 SYGVNS. The CDR3 loop spans 14 amino acids. The CDR3 bases are TGTGCCAGCAGTGAATATGAAGAGGTCTACGAGCAGTACTTC. Its translation is CASSEYEEVYEQYF.

This clonotype was found many times. The chain combines TRBV5-6 with TRBJ2-1; a weak D match, TRBD2 (6 bases). V gave up 3 bases and J gave up 7 bases, with 11 bases separating them. CDR3 length: 13 residues. Germline CDR1 is SGHDT and CDR2 is YYEEEE. As DNA, the CDR3 is TGTGCCAGCAGCTCCGGACTACCGAATGAGCAGTTCTTC. It yields the protein CASSSGLPNEQFF.

This clonotype showed up many times. This chain uses TRBV29-1 with TRBJ1-1; D is undetermined. Per the germline V gene, CDR1 is SQVTM and CDR2 is ANQGSEA. CDR3 length equals 13 residues. V was trimmed by 6 bases and J by 2 bases, leaving 13 bases between them. In DNA, the CDR3 is TGCAGCGTCAAGTGGGCAGAAAACACTGAAGCTTTCTTT. Translation: CSVKWAENTEAFF.

This clonotype was seen repeatedly, ten times or more. The chain carries TRBV27 and TRBJ2-3, with no clear D. V was trimmed by 0 bases and J by 8 bases, leaving 15 bases between them. The germline V gene has CDR1 MNHEY and CDR2 SMNVEV (reference sequence). This CDR3 comprises 15 residues. The CDR3 is CASSLSLTDVLTQYF. The CDR3 region has the DNA TGTGCCAGCAGTTTATCCCTGACTGATGTACTTACGCAGTATTTT.

The chain employs TRBV25-1 and TRBJ2-5; 9 bases are shared with TRBD1. In germline, CDR1 is MGHDK, CDR2 SYGVNS. The CDR3 contains 14 residues. V dropped 4 bases and J dropped 3; count of bases not matched to a gene: 3. The CDR3 DNA is TGTGCCAGCAGTGGGACAGGGGACGAAGAGACCCAGTACTTC. This encodes CASSGTGDEETQYF.

The table lists this clonotype with many counts. This chain connects TRBV6-1 to TRBJ2-7; D is possibly TRBD2 (5 bases). Trimming shortened V by 6 bases and J by 3 bases, and 15 bases separated the two germline ends. This CDR3 has 14 residues. The germline gives CDR1 MNHNS, CDR2 SASEGT. CDR3 sequence reads: CASSPQDFNYEQYF. The CDR3 DNA sequence: TGTGCCAGCAGCCCCCAGGACTTTAACTACGAGCAGTACTTC.

This clonotype was counted ten times or more. The rearrangement joins TRBV7-6 to TRBJ1-1; perhaps TRBD1 as D (5 bases). Trimming removed 5 bases from V and 1 base from J, with 11 bases in between. This CDR3 has 14 amino acids. The germline CDR1 and CDR2 sequences are SGHVS and FNYEAQ. The CDR3 here is CASSENRGNTEAFF. Here the CDR3 DNA reads TGTGCCAGCAGCGAGAATAGGGGGAACACTGAAGCTTTCTTT.

The chain carries TRBV10-3 and TRBJ2-7, with 7 bases aligning to TRBD1. V was clipped by 3 bases and J by 0 bases; unmatched bases: 2. CDR1 is ENHRY, CDR2 SYGVKD, per germline. CDR3 length: 14 residues. DNA for the CDR3: TGTGCCATCAGTGATAGACAGGGCTCCTACGAGCAGTACTTC. It yields the protein CAISDRQGSYEQYF.

The sample holds many counts of this clonotype. V gene TRBV12-3 or TRBV12-4 combines with J gene TRBJ2-7, with 8 bases that match TRBD1. Trimming removed 6 bases from V and 6 bases from J; junction bases left unmatched: 10. The CDR3 has 14 residues. CDR3 nucleotides: TGTGCCAGCAGCATAGAACGGACAGGGAGCGAGCAGTACTTC. It codes for CASSIERTGSEQYF.

The table lists this clonotype with a few counts. J is TRBJ1-6 and V is TRBV2; no reliable D call. Trimming removed 2 bases at V and 3 bases at J, with 5 bases between. The CDR3 length is 14 residues. Per the germline V gene, CDR1 is SNHLY and CDR2 is FYNNEI. CDR3 amino acids: CASSERNYNSPLHF. The CDR3 DNA reads as TGTGCCAGCAGTGAACGAAACTATAATTCACCCCTCCACTTT. Full variable domain (rest looked up from reference TRBV2 and TRBJ1-6): EPEVTQTPSHQVTQMGQEVILRCVPISNHLYFYWYRQILGQKVEFLVSFYNNEISEKSEIFDDQFSVERPDGSNFTLKIRSTKLEDSAMYFCASSERNYNSPLHFGNGTRLTVT.

This clonotype was recorded at least ten times. This chain connects TRBV5-1 to TRBJ2-7, with 7 bases matching TRBD2. V shed 3 bases, J shed 3 bases, and the junction held 3 bases outside the gene matches. Germline-derived CDR1 and CDR2 are SGHRS and YFSETQ. The CDR3 totals 13 residues. CDR3 protein: CASSWRERYEQYF. DNA for the CDR3: TGCGCCAGCAGCTGGCGGGAGCGCTACGAGCAGTACTTC.